In this sample, the clone carrying this T cell receptor (beta chain) turned up many times. Germline and junction disagree at one end, which may indicate a read error. This entry comes from a study of Graves' ophthalmopathy and Graves' hyperthyroidism. The study amplified TCR beta CDR3 regions using RNA transcripts. Second-round multiplex PCR followed a first-round RT-PCR using HTBI primers. TCRdb passed the multiplex PCR reads through MiXCR, listing each CDR3 protein once. The sample has roughly 300,000 distinct CDR3 sequences; about 17% are singletons. The CDR3 sequence is 13 residues long. From germline, CDR1 is SGHVS and CDR2 FQNEAQ.

The clonotype originates from an adult man with Graves' ophthalmopathy. The sequenced material came from peripheral blood. The rearrangement links TRBV7-8 to TRBJ2-7, with TRBD2 as a possible D gene (5 bases). Written as DNA, the CDR3 is TGTGCCAGCAGCTTAGGAGCGGAGCCGCCGGGTCAGTTC. It codes for CASSLGAEPPGQF.